The 19 T cell receptor beta chains below come from one sample, sequenced in a study of beta chain features in type 1 diabetes. These TCRs are of unknown antigen specificity. Overall study findings and caveats: Moderately but significantly shorter TCRB CDR3s were found in Type 1 diabetes patients in all four CD4+ subsets.

Sequenced material consisted of expressed TCRB transcripts (all of the isolated RNA was reverse transcribed). Profiled with immunoSEQ multiplex PCR; TCRdb holds only in-frame clones, not every one. The table shows roughly 260,000 clones, with around 21% occurring only once. The sample comprised naive CD4+ T cells from blood. The receptors come from a woman aged 40 to 50 with type 1 diabetes.

This clone was seen more than once but under ten times. This rearrangement joins TRBV29-1 to TRBJ2-3; maybe TRBD1 (6 bases). Trimming removed 4 bases at V and 7 bases at J, with 12 bases between. The CDR3 loop spans 12 amino acids. Per germline, CDR1 SQVTM and CDR2 ANQGSEA. This CDR3 reads CSVVADSYTQYF. The CDR3 DNA follows: TGCAGCGTTGTTGCGGACAGCTATACGCAGTATTTT.

The rearrangement links TRBV9 to TRBJ2-3, with D tentatively TRBD1 (5 bases). Trimming shortened V by 4 bases and J by 1 base, and 13 bases separated the two germline ends. The CDR3 is 15 amino acids. Germline V gene data show CDR1 as SGDLS and CDR2 as YYNGEE. CDR3: CASSFLEGGTDTQYF. The CDR3 DNA reads TGTGCCAGCAGCTTCCTAGAAGGGGGCACAGATACGCAGTATTTT.

V is TRBV28 and J is TRBJ2-7; D unclear. Germline lookup yields CDR1 MDHEN and CDR2 SYDVKM. The CDR3 runs to 11 residues. V lost 10 bases to trimming and J lost 7 bases, with 14 bases between them. CDR3 protein: CATITAQEQYF. The CDR3 DNA reads TGTGCCACCATTACCGCTCAGGAGCAGTACTTC.

This clone was observed a few times. This rearrangement joins TRBV5-1 to TRBJ2-1; D gene uncertain. CDR1 SGHRS and CDR2 YFSETQ come from the germline V gene. The CDR3 sequence is 13 residues long. The V end lost 4 bases, the J end lost 8 bases, and 13 bases lay between the germline ends. The CDR3 sequence is CASSLSSSDEQFF. The CDR3 region has the DNA TGCGCCAGCAGCCTGAGCTCTTCCGATGAGCAGTTCTTC.

V gene TRBV6-5 combines with J gene TRBJ1-2; the D is unclear. The germline V gene encodes CDR1 MNHEY and CDR2 SVGAGI. This CDR3 spans 12 amino acids. Between the trimmed V and J ends, which lost 5 bases and 1 base, there was a span of 5 bases. The DNA for the CDR3 is TGTGCCAGCAGTGGCAGTAACTATGGCTACACCTTC. Amino acids: CASSGSNYGYTF.

In its sample, this clone was seen a few times. Other nucleotide sequences from this sample produce the same CDR3. The chain joins TRBV29-1 to TRBJ1-1; D not certain. The germline V gene encodes CDR1 SQVTM and CDR2 ANQGSEA. Trimming removed 7 bases from V and 2 bases from J, with 8 bases in between. The CDR3 loop spans 11 amino acids. CDR3 nucleotides: TGCAGCGGACGGGAAAACACTGAAGCTTTCTTT. Protein product: CSGRENTEAFF.

V and J are TRBV10-3 and TRBJ2-4, with 10 bases matching TRBD1. The CDR3 spans 17 residues. Germline CDR1 and CDR2: ENHRY and SYGVKD. Unmatched junction bases numbered 5, after V lost 0 bases and J lost 3 bases. CDR3 amino acids: CAISESGTGANKNIQYF. CDR3 bases: TGTGCCATCAGTGAGTCGGGGACAGGGGCCAACAAAAACATTCAGTACTTC.

The chain couples TRBV30 to TRBJ1-4; tentative D call: TRBD1 (6 bases). The V gene lost 3 bases and the J gene lost 8 bases, with 19 bases spanning the gap. Germline assignment: CDR1 GTSNPN and CDR2 SVGIG (reference sequence). The CDR3 runs to 15 residues. CDR3 DNA sequence: TGTGCCTGGAGACCCCGGGGGGGGGCGGCAGAAAAACTGTTTTTT. This sequence encodes CAWRPRGGAAEKLFF.

The rearrangement joins TRBV2 to TRBJ2-7; perhaps TRBD1 as D (5 bases). Trimming cost V 8 bases and J 2 bases, with 16 bases left between them. Germline CDR1 and CDR2: SNHLY and FYNNEI. The CDR3 sequence is 14 residues long. CDR3 loop: CASRSFGQTYEQYF. CDR3 DNA: TGTGCCAGCCGGAGCTTTGGACAAACCTACGAGCAGTACTTC.

The chain links TRBV5-1 to TRBJ2-7; 7 bases line up with TRBD2. Trimming removed 5 bases from V and 0 bases from J; junction bases left unmatched: 5. CDR1 SGHRS and CDR2 YFSETQ come from the germline V gene. CDR3 length: 14 residues. DNA for the CDR3: TGCGCCAGCAGTTCAGCGGGGAGCTCCTACGAGCAGTACTTC. The encoded protein is CASSSAGSSYEQYF. Filled out from reference TRBV5-1 and TRBJ2-7, the complete variable domain reads KAGVTQTPRYLIKTRGQQVTLSCSPISGHRSVSWYQQTPGQGLQFLFEYFSETQRNKGNFPGRFSGRQFSNSRSEMNVSTLELGDSALYLCASSSAGSSYEQYFGPGTRLTVT.

This clone was picked up a small number of times. Other DNA sequences within the sample encode an identical CDR3. This sequence joins TRBV9 and TRBJ2-5; D remains unclear. Looked up from germline, CDR1 is SGDLS and CDR2 is YYNGEE. The CDR3 spans 13 residues. The ends were cut back, 1 base at V and 4 bases at J, with 8 bases in the middle. The CDR3 DNA is TGTGCCAGCAGCGTAAGTGGTAGAGAGACCCAGTACTTC. It specifies CASSVSGRETQYF.

This clone was seen a handful of times. The chain employs TRBV4-1 and TRBJ2-5; the match to TRBD2 covers 11 bases. Unmatched junction bases numbered 2, after V lost 4 bases and J lost 1 base. CDR3 length: 15 residues. Germline CDR1 is MGHRA and CDR2 is YSYEKL. CDR3 sequence reads: CASSPGTSGQETQYF. CDR3 in DNA: TGCGCCAGCAGCCCGGGGACTAGCGGCCAAGAGACCCAGTACTTC.

The chain has TRBV9 and TRBJ2-1, with 14 bases matching TRBD2. Trimming at V came to 0 bases and at J to 7 bases, leaving 3 bases not matched to a gene. Germline assignment: CDR1 SGDLS and CDR2 YYNGEE. CDR3 size: 16 residues. The CDR3 reads CASSVEGLAGANEQFF. The CDR3 DNA is TGTGCCAGCAGCGTAGAGGGACTAGCGGGAGCAAATGAGCAGTTCTTC.

The rearrangement links TRBV19 to TRBJ1-5; 8 bases match TRBD1. The CDR3 spans 15 residues. Germline V lookup: CDR1 LNHDA, CDR2 SQIVND (reference sequence). With 5 bases clipped from V and 3 bases from J, the junction kept 6 bases outside the gene matches. The CDR3 reads CASSPLDRDNQPQHF. DNA for the CDR3: TGTGCCAGTAGTCCCCTGGACAGGGACAATCAGCCCCAGCATTTT.

This clone was found a few times. The chain couples TRBV5-4 to TRBJ1-1, with D possibly matching TRBD1 (5 bases). The germline V gene encodes CDR1 SGHNT and CDR2 YYREEE (reference sequence). The CDR3 consists of 12 residues. The V and J ends lost 3 bases and 7 bases respectively, with 10 bases between them. CDR3 sequence (DNA): TGTGCCAGCAGCTCAGGGAAGAATGAAGCTTTCTTT. Translating gives CASSSGKNEAFF.

The chain combines TRBV28 with TRBJ2-3; D perhaps matches TRBD2 (6 bases). CDR3 length: 12 residues. V was pared by 2 bases and J by 9 bases, with 9 bases between. The germline V gene encodes CDR1 MDHEN and CDR2 SYDVKM. CDR3 protein: CASSLILATQYF. The CDR3, as DNA: TGTGCCAGCAGTTTAATCCTAGCGACGCAGTATTTT.

This chain connects TRBV9 to TRBJ2-1, with a possible D match to TRBD2 (5 bases). This CDR3 contains 15 residues. Germline CDR1 reads SGDLS; CDR2 reads YYNGEE. Deletions cut 1 base from V and 0 bases from J, with 8 bases between. The CDR3 loop reads CASSVSGSSYNEQFF. The DNA of the CDR3 is TGTGCCAGCAGCGTATCGGGGAGCTCCTACAATGAGCAGTTCTTC.

This clone turned up a few times. J is TRBJ2-5 and V is TRBV11-2; 14 nucleotides agree with TRBD2. From germline, CDR1 is SGHAT and CDR2 FQNNGV. This CDR3 contains 16 residues. J gave up 5 bases and V 3 bases, and 5 bases lay outside the gene matches. The CDR3 nucleotides read TGTGCCAGCAGCTTTGAGGGACTAGCGGGAGCTGAGACCCAGTACTTC. Protein sequence: CASSFEGLAGAETQYF.

The chain combines TRBV5-1 with TRBJ2-4; D is unresolved. This CDR3 is built from 16 residues. Germline assignment: CDR1 SGHRS and CDR2 YFSETQ. Trimming stripped 0 bases from V and 1 base from J, with 11 bases between. CDR3 residues: CASSLGAPSAKNIQYF. Written as DNA, the CDR3 is TGCGCCAGCAGCTTGGGGGCGCCGAGTGCCAAAAACATTCAGTACTTC.